This paragraph reports one TCR beta chain. Its antigen remains unidentified. These data belong to a study of T-cell memory formation after mild COVID-19. TCRdb processed the 5' RACE reads anew with MiXCR; each CDR3 protein has one entry. The sample includes 90,000 to 130,000 distinct CDR3 sequences, 15% to 20% seen only once; the top ten take about 6%. The CDR3 has 13 residues. Germline values: CDR1 SGDLS, CDR2 YYNGEE. Trimming removed 3 bases at V and 1 base at J, with 7 bases between. Study-wide findings and caveats: Day 15 to 85 contractors were CD4/CD8 balanced; later expanders leaned CD4+. Second-wave clones reaching peak frequency on day 37 lacked confirmed SARS-CoV-2 specificity.

The rearrangement joins TRBV9 to TRBJ2-5; D is unresolved. Sequencing was performed on PBMCs or a T cell subset sorted from them (not recorded which). The receptor was isolated from a man between 18 and 29 years old who had mild COVID-19 (a few samples of this study predate the infection). Cell type and time point are not known. The CDR3 loop reads CASSAGVQETQYF. CDR3 DNA: TGTGCCAGCAGCGCTGGGGTCCAAGAGACCCAGTACTTC.